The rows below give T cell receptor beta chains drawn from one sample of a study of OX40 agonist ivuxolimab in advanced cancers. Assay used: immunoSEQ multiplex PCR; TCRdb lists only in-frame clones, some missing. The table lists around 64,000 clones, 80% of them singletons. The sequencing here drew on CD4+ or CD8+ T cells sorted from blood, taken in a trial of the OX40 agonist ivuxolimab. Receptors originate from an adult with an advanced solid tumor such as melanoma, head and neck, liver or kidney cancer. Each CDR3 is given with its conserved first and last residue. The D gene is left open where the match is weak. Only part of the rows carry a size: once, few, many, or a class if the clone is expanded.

CDR3 DNA: TGTGCCAGCTCACCACCGATCACAGGACCCTATGGCTACACCTTC
CDR3 protein: CASSPPITGPYGYTF
clone size: .
J gene: TRBJ1-2
D gene: .
V gene: TRBV18
CDR3 length: 15

CDR3 DNA: TGCGCCAGCAGCCAAGAGGGACAGGGGGCGCGAATGAACTATGGCTACACCTTC
CDR3 protein: CASSQEGQGARMNYGYTF
clone size: .
J gene: TRBJ1-2
D gene: TRBD1
V gene: TRBV4-1
CDR3 length: 18

CDR3 DNA: TGTGCCAGCAGCGGGGTTAACACCGGGGAGCTGTTTTTT
CDR3 protein: CASSGVNTGELFF
clone size: .
J gene: TRBJ2-2
D gene: .
V gene: TRBV9
CDR3 length: 13

CDR3 DNA: TGCGCCAGCAGCGACGACGGGACACCCAACAATCAGCCCCAGCATTTT
CDR3 protein: CASSDDGTPNNQPQHF
clone size: .
J gene: TRBJ1-5
D gene: .
V gene: TRBV4-1
CDR3 length: 16

CDR3 DNA: TGTGCCAGCAGCTTAGCCGCGCGGGGGGGCCCGGAGACCCAGTACTTC
CDR3 protein: CASSLAARGGPETQYF
clone size: .
J gene: TRBJ2-5
D gene: TRBD2
V gene: TRBV7-2
CDR3 length: 16

CDR3 DNA: TGTGCCAGCAGCTTACGACAGTCTAACTATGGCTACACCTTC
CDR3 protein: CASSLRQSNYGYTF
clone size: .
J gene: TRBJ1-2
D gene: .
V gene: TRBV7-9
CDR3 length: 14

CDR3 DNA: TGTGCCAGCAGTCAGGGGACGAAGCTGCAGACCCAGTACTTC
CDR3 protein: CASSQGTKLQTQYF
clone size: .
J gene: TRBJ2-5
D gene: .
V gene: TRBV6-1
CDR3 length: 14

CDR3 DNA: TGCGCCAGCAGCCAAGCTCTCGACCCGGGGGTGCAGTATTTT
CDR3 protein: CASSQALDPGVQYF
clone size: .
J gene: TRBJ2-3
D gene: .
V gene: TRBV4-3
CDR3 length: 14

CDR3 DNA: TGTGCCAGTAGAAAGGGGGCTAAGGAGTTCGGTGGCTACACCTTC
CDR3 protein: CASRKGAKEFGGYTF
clone size: .
J gene: TRBJ1-2
D gene: TRBD1
V gene: TRBV19
CDR3 length: 15

CDR3 DNA: TGTGCCAGCAGTTCAAACAAGAGAATTTGGCCCCTCCACTTT
CDR3 protein: CASSSNKRIWPLHF
clone size: .
J gene: TRBJ1-6
D gene: .
V gene: TRBV7-2
CDR3 length: 14

CDR3 DNA: TGTGCCAGCAGTGGGGCAGGGGCAATCTACGAGCAGTACTTC
CDR3 protein: CASSGAGAIYEQYF
clone size: few
J gene: TRBJ2-7
D gene: .
V gene: TRBV6-4
CDR3 length: 14

CDR3 DNA: TGTGCCAGCAGCTTCAGGGGGGGATCGAGCTATGGCTACACCTTC
CDR3 protein: CASSFRGGSSYGYTF
clone size: .
J gene: TRBJ1-2
D gene: TRBD1
V gene: TRBV7-2
CDR3 length: 15

CDR3 DNA: TGTGCCATCGGCCGACAGGGAGGGGAAAAACTGTTTTTT
CDR3 protein: CAIGRQGGEKLFF
clone size: once
J gene: TRBJ1-4
D gene: TRBD1
V gene: TRBV10-3
CDR3 length: 13

CDR3 DNA: TGTGCCACCAGCAGAGATTTAGTGACAGTGAACACTGAAGCTTTCTTT
CDR3 protein: CATSRDLVTVNTEAFF
clone size: .
J gene: TRBJ1-1
D gene: .
V gene: TRBV15
CDR3 length: 16

CDR3 DNA: TGTGCCAGCAGCTCGGGACTAGCGGGGTTCGAGACCCAGTACTTC
CDR3 protein: CASSSGLAGFETQYF
clone size: once
J gene: TRBJ2-5
D gene: TRBD2
V gene: TRBV7-2
CDR3 length: 15

CDR3 DNA: TGTGCCAGCAGCTTAGGCGCTAGCGAGATCACAGATACGCAGTATTTT
CDR3 protein: CASSLGASEITDTQYF
clone size: .
J gene: TRBJ2-3
D gene: .
V gene: TRBV7-9
CDR3 length: 16

CDR3 DNA: TGTGCCAGCAGCGTGGGGCCGAAGGAGACCCAGTACTTC
CDR3 protein: CASSVGPKETQYF
clone size: .
J gene: TRBJ2-5
D gene: .
V gene: TRBV9
CDR3 length: 13

CDR3 DNA: TGTGCCAGCAGTGGGGCCGGTGAAGCTTTCTTT
CDR3 protein: CASSGAGEAFF
clone size: .
J gene: TRBJ1-1
D gene: .
V gene: TRBV25-1
CDR3 length: 11

CDR3 DNA: TGTGCCAGCAATGGGGACTTGTGGGGGAGCTCCTACGAGCAGTACTTC
CDR3 protein: CASNGDLWGSSYEQYF
clone size: few
J gene: TRBJ2-7
D gene: .
V gene: TRBV25-1
CDR3 length: 16

CDR3 DNA: TGTGCCAGCAGTGAAGCGGCCGAAAAACTGTTTTTT
CDR3 protein: CASSEAAEKLFF
clone size: .
J gene: TRBJ1-4
D gene: .
V gene: TRBV6-1
CDR3 length: 12

CDR3 DNA: TGTGCCAGCAGCTGGGGGCAGGGGCCAATTTCCTACGAGCAGTACTTC
CDR3 protein: CASSWGQGPISYEQYF
clone size: .
J gene: TRBJ2-7
D gene: .
V gene: TRBV5-5
CDR3 length: 16

CDR3 DNA: TGTGCCAGCAGCCTATCCGGGACAGGTTATGGCTACACCTTC
CDR3 protein: CASSLSGTGYGYTF
clone size: .
J gene: TRBJ1-2
D gene: TRBD1
V gene: TRBV4-2
CDR3 length: 14

CDR3 DNA: TGTGCCAGCAGCTTGCCGACTAGCGGGGGAGATACGCAGTATTTT
CDR3 protein: CASSLPTSGGDTQYF
clone size: .
J gene: TRBJ2-3
D gene: TRBD2
V gene: TRBV5-4
CDR3 length: 15

CDR3 DNA: TGCGCCAGCAGCCAAGCACTGAGTCCTTCTGGAAACACCATATATTTT
CDR3 protein: CASSQALSPSGNTIYF
clone size: .
J gene: TRBJ1-3
D gene: .
V gene: TRBV4-3
CDR3 length: 16

CDR3 DNA: TGTGCCAGCAGTCCCCAAGGGATCATGAACACTGAAGCTTTCTTT
CDR3 protein: CASSPQGIMNTEAFF
clone size: few
J gene: TRBJ1-1
D gene: .
V gene: TRBV25-1
CDR3 length: 15

CDR3 DNA: TGTGCCAGCAGCGTTTCAGTAGACTATGGCTACACCTTC
CDR3 protein: CASSVSVDYGYTF
clone size: .
J gene: TRBJ1-2
D gene: .
V gene: TRBV9
CDR3 length: 13

CDR3 DNA: TGTGCCAGCAGCTTAGAAGGGGGGAACACCGGGGAGCTGTTTTTT
CDR3 protein: CASSLEGGNTGELFF
clone size: few
J gene: TRBJ2-2
D gene: .
V gene: TRBV11-3
CDR3 length: 15

CDR3 DNA: TGTGCCAGCAGTTACTCTGTGGTGGATGAGCAGTTCTTC
CDR3 protein: CASSYSVVDEQFF
clone size: .
J gene: TRBJ2-1
D gene: .
V gene: TRBV6-5
CDR3 length: 13

CDR3 DNA: TGTGCCAGCTCACCAGGGGACGCGCAGTATTTT
CDR3 protein: CASSPGDAQYF
clone size: few
J gene: TRBJ2-3
D gene: .
V gene: TRBV18
CDR3 length: 11

CDR3 DNA: TGCAGCGTTGACAGGGGGCTGACCGGGGAGCTGTTTTTT
CDR3 protein: CSVDRGLTGELFF
clone size: few
J gene: TRBJ2-2
D gene: TRBD1
V gene: TRBV29-1
CDR3 length: 13

CDR3 DNA: TGTGCCTGTTCGACGGACCGGCAAGAGACCCAGTACTTC
CDR3 protein: CACSTDRQETQYF
clone size: .
J gene: TRBJ2-5
D gene: .
V gene: TRBV30
CDR3 length: 13

CDR3 DNA: TGTGCCAGTAGAGCAGGTGCCTATAGCAATCAGCCCCAGCATTTT
CDR3 protein: CASRAGAYSNQPQHF
clone size: .
J gene: TRBJ1-5
D gene: .
V gene: TRBV19
CDR3 length: 15

CDR3 DNA: TGTGCCAGCAGTTACACGGAGAGCACAGATACGCAGTATTTT
CDR3 protein: CASSYTESTDTQYF
clone size: .
J gene: TRBJ2-3
D gene: .
V gene: TRBV6-5
CDR3 length: 14

CDR3 DNA: TGTGCCTGGAGTCAGGGCTACTATGGCTACACCTTC
CDR3 protein: CAWSQGYYGYTF
clone size: .
J gene: TRBJ1-2
D gene: .
V gene: TRBV30
CDR3 length: 12

CDR3 DNA: TGTGCCAGCAGCCCCGGGGTCGGTAATTCACCCCTCCACTTT
CDR3 protein: CASSPGVGNSPLHF
clone size: .
J gene: TRBJ1-6
D gene: .
V gene: TRBV7-3
CDR3 length: 14

CDR3 DNA: TGTGCCAGCAGCCAGAAGCAGGGTTACGAGCAGTACTTC
CDR3 protein: CASSQKQGYEQYF
clone size: .
J gene: TRBJ2-7
D gene: .
V gene: TRBV4-2
CDR3 length: 13

CDR3 DNA: TGTGCCAGCCAGGGACAGGGGGTCACCGGGGAGCTGTTTTTT
CDR3 protein: CASQGQGVTGELFF
clone size: .
J gene: TRBJ2-2
D gene: TRBD1
V gene: TRBV25-1
CDR3 length: 14

CDR3 DNA: TGCGCCAGCAGCCGAGCTTACCCGGATCAGCCCCAGCATTTT
CDR3 protein: CASSRAYPDQPQHF
clone size: .
J gene: TRBJ1-5
D gene: .
V gene: TRBV4-1
CDR3 length: 14

CDR3 DNA: TGTGCCAGCAGCGACAGGGGTGGGCGAGAAAAACTGTTTTTT
CDR3 protein: CASSDRGGREKLFF
clone size: .
J gene: TRBJ1-4
D gene: TRBD1
V gene: TRBV2
CDR3 length: 14

CDR3 DNA: TGTGCCAGCAGTCCGACAGGGAACACTGAAGCTTTCTTT
CDR3 protein: CASSPTGNTEAFF
clone size: .
J gene: TRBJ1-1
D gene: .
V gene: TRBV2
CDR3 length: 13

CDR3 DNA: TGTGCCAGTAGTACTCAAGGAACCAAGTACGGGAAAGCTTTCTTT
CDR3 protein: CASSTQGTKYGKAFF
clone size: .
J gene: TRBJ1-1
D gene: .
V gene: TRBV19
CDR3 length: 15

CDR3 DNA: TGTGCCAGCAGCTCGCCCCTATCCGGCGATGAGCAGTTCTTC
CDR3 protein: CASSSPLSGDEQFF
clone size: .
J gene: TRBJ2-1
D gene: .
V gene: TRBV7-9
CDR3 length: 14

CDR3 DNA: TGTGCCAGCAGCTTAAGGCAGGGTGGAAGCTCCTATAATTCACCCCTCCACTTT
CDR3 protein: CASSLRQGGSSYNSPLHF
clone size: .
J gene: TRBJ1-6
D gene: .
V gene: TRBV7-2
CDR3 length: 18

CDR3 DNA: TGCGCCAGCAGCTTAAGGGGAGGTGAGACTGAAGCTTTCTTT
CDR3 protein: CASSLRGGETEAFF
clone size: once
J gene: TRBJ1-1
D gene: .
V gene: TRBV5-1
CDR3 length: 14

CDR3 DNA: TGTGCCAGCAGCCCCACAACGAACACTGAAGCTTTCTTT
CDR3 protein: CASSPTTNTEAFF
clone size: .
J gene: TRBJ1-1
D gene: .
V gene: TRBV5-5
CDR3 length: 13

CDR3 DNA: TGTGCCAGCAGTGCGAAAGATACGCAGTATTTT
CDR3 protein: CASSAKDTQYF
clone size: .
J gene: TRBJ2-3
D gene: .
V gene: TRBV6-6
CDR3 length: 11

CDR3 DNA: TGTGCCTGGACAAGGGACTACACAGATACGCAGTATTTT
CDR3 protein: CAWTRDYTDTQYF
clone size: once
J gene: TRBJ2-3
D gene: TRBD2
V gene: TRBV30
CDR3 length: 13

CDR3 DNA: TGCGCCAGCAGCCAAGATACCATCTCCGGGACTGAAGCTTTCTTT
CDR3 protein: CASSQDTISGTEAFF
clone size: .
J gene: TRBJ1-1
D gene: .
V gene: TRBV4-1
CDR3 length: 15

CDR3 DNA: TGTGCCAGCAGTGACTGGGGCTATGAGCAGTTCTTC
CDR3 protein: CASSDWGYEQFF
clone size: .
J gene: TRBJ2-1
D gene: .
V gene: TRBV6-1
CDR3 length: 12

CDR3 DNA: TGCGCCAGCATTGTGACACAGGGGGGCGGCGAGCAGTACTTC
CDR3 protein: CASIVTQGGGEQYF
clone size: .
J gene: TRBJ2-7
D gene: TRBD1
V gene: TRBV10-2
CDR3 length: 14

CDR3 DNA: TGTGCCAGTAGTATACTGGGACAGACTAATGAAAAACTGTTTTTT
CDR3 protein: CASSILGQTNEKLFF
clone size: .
J gene: TRBJ1-4
D gene: TRBD1
V gene: TRBV19
CDR3 length: 15

CDR3 DNA: TGTGCCTGGGCACAGGTTGTCTGGGGTGAGACCCAGTACTTC
CDR3 protein: CAWAQVVWGETQYF
clone size: once
J gene: TRBJ2-5
D gene: .
V gene: TRBV30
CDR3 length: 14

CDR3 DNA: TGTGCCAGCAGCTCAAATACCGGGTATCAGCCCCAGCATTTT
CDR3 protein: CASSSNTGYQPQHF
clone size: once
J gene: TRBJ1-5
D gene: .
V gene: TRBV7-8
CDR3 length: 14